Sequencing of this TCR beta chain was carried out in a study of shared clonotypes between healthy human individuals. Study context: The donor pool was made up of a couple of women and three men aged 18 to 49. Points from the study as a whole: Naive CD4 clonotype sharing across a few donors was around 5.5%. The study found lower generation probabilities in non-shared clonotypes than in those shared by all four donors.

CD45RO-negative, CCR7-selected cells formed the naive CD8 fraction, which excluded terminally differentiated effector memory CD45RA+ cells. Method: immunoSEQ multiplex PCR; TCRdb's copy keeps in-frame clones and lacks some. The table has 600,000 or so clones, about 98% seen once; the top ten hold approximately 0.3%. Of note for this clone: The antigen is not known.

Germline loops: CDR1 SNHLY, CDR2 FYNNEI. J was trimmed by 0 bases and V by 4 bases; bases with no gene match: 6. The CDR3 length is 15 residues. The source of this sequence is a man in his thirties or forties in good health. V and J are TRBV2 and TRBJ2-7, with 7 bases fitting TRBD1. Specimen: naive CD8+ T cells sorted from blood. The CDR3 region has the DNA TGTGCCAGCAGTGGACGACAGGGCAGCTCCTACGAGCAGTACTTC. It translates to CASSGRQGSSYEQYF.